The 21 T cell receptor beta chains below come from one sample, sequenced in a study of T cells in Graves' hyperthyroidism and ophthalmopathy. RNA transcripts gave rise to amplified TCR beta CDR3 regions. First-round RT-PCR with HTBI primers amplified the TCR CDR3 region. Each CDR3 protein gets one entry after TCRdb re-called the multiplex PCR reads with MiXCR. The table lists about 530,000 distinct CDR3 sequences, more than 15% of them singletons. The sequencing sample was made of blood. These receptors were obtained from a woman under 30 with Graves' ophthalmopathy.

This clonotype was detected many times. The chain couples TRBV7-2 to TRBJ1-5, with D perhaps TRBD1 (5 bases). This CDR3 spans 14 amino acids. Germline V gene sequence: CDR1 SGHTA, CDR2 FQGNSA. V gave up 5 bases and J gave up 3 bases, with 11 bases separating them. The CDR3 DNA sequence: TGTGCCAGCAGCCCCGAGGGGTTCAATCAGCCCCAGCATTTT. This encodes CASSPEGFNQPQHF.

This clonotype was counted at least ten times. The rearrangement links TRBV12-3 or TRBV12-4 to TRBJ2-1; possible D gene TRBD2, 6 bases. Between the trimmed V and J ends, which lost 4 bases and 0 bases, there was a span of 22 bases. The CDR3 extends over 19 amino acids. The CDR3 region has the DNA TGTGCCAGCAGTTCTCCTTACAATAGGCGGGACGGCTCCTACAATGAGCAGTTCTTC. Translating it yields CASSSPYNRRDGSYNEQFF.

Notes on this clonotype: A much larger clone is a single base away; this may be a read error. This CDR3 reads CASRQLGLSYNEQFF. The DNA for the CDR3 is TGCGCCAGCAGGCAATTGGGTCTCTCCTACAATGAGCAGTTCTTC. V gene TRBV4-1 combines with J gene TRBJ2-1; D unclear. V was cut by 6 bases and J by 0 bases, with 12 bases left in between. CDR3 size: 15 residues. In germline, CDR1 is MGHRA, CDR2 YSYEKL.

This clonotype has ten or more counts. The J gene is TRBJ2-7, the V gene TRBV28; D is unclear. CDR1 and CDR2 (germline): MDHEN, SYDVKM. The CDR3 extends over 11 amino acids. The V end lost 7 bases, the J end lost 7 bases, and 11 bases lay between the germline ends. In DNA, the CDR3 is TGTGCCAGCACCGATTCCCGGGAGCAGTACTTC. Amino acids: CASTDSREQYF.

This clonotype was detected many times. The J gene is TRBJ2-3, the V gene TRBV5-6; tentatively, D is TRBD1 or TRBD2 (5 bases each). Trimming took 0 bases from V and 6 from J, leaving 11 bases between them. Germline V gene data show CDR1 as SGHDT and CDR2 as YYEEEE. This CDR3 comprises 14 residues. As DNA, the CDR3 is TGTGCCAGCAGCTTGGGCCGGGGACGGGATACGCAGTATTTT. Encoded protein: CASSLGRGRDTQYF. The full variable domain, rest sourced from reference TRBV5-6 and TRBJ2-3, is DAGVTQSPTHLIKTRGQQVTLRCSPKSGHDTVSWYQQALGQGPQFIFQYYEEEERQRGNFPDRFSGHQFPNYSSELNVNALLLGDSALYLCASSLGRGRDTQYFGPGTRLTVL.

The rearrangement joins TRBV28 to TRBJ2-7; 7 bases are a match to TRBD1. The V gene end was trimmed by 5 bases and the J gene end by 6 bases; junction bases not matched to a gene: 10. Per the germline V gene, CDR1 is MDHEN and CDR2 is SYDVKM. The CDR3 consists of 14 residues. Here the CDR3 reads CASSLTGVRSEQYF. CDR3 nucleotide sequence: TGTGCCAGCAGTCTCACAGGGGTGCGATCCGAGCAGTACTTC.

This clonotype came up many times. V and J are TRBV27 and TRBJ2-1; 8 bases agree with TRBD2. V dropped 0 bases and J dropped 8; count of bases not matched to a gene: 6. In germline, CDR1 is MNHEY, CDR2 SMNVEV (reference sequence). CDR3 size: 15 residues. Here the CDR3 DNA reads TGTGCCAGCAGTTTATCGAGCGGGGGAGGCCATGAGCAGTTCTTC. This gives the protein CASSLSSGGGHEQFF.

This clonotype was counted a few times. This may be a read error, as it is one base from a much larger clone. The chain employs TRBV2 and TRBJ2-3; 7 bases line up with TRBD2. The CDR3 runs 18 residues. The germline CDR1 and CDR2 sequences are SNHLY and FYNNEI. The CDR3 is CAGSEAGSLKKMADTQYF. In nucleotides, the CDR3 is TGTGCCGGCAGTGAAGCGGGGTCACTAAAAAAAATGGCAGATACGCAGTATTTT.

CDR3 coding DNA: TGTGCCAGCAGCTTGGGACACCTCTTGGGCTACGAGCAGTACTTC. Its protein is CASSLGHLLGYEQYF. The J gene is TRBJ2-7, the V gene TRBV5-6, with D unresolved. CDR1 is SGHDT and CDR2 is YYEEEE in the germline V gene. The CDR3 is 15 amino acids. Trimming left V 0 bases short and J 3 bases short, with 13 bases between.

This clonotype was observed at least ten times. The rearrangement links TRBV28 to TRBJ1-1, with a weak D call TRBD1 (6 bases). V was clipped by 3 bases and J by 1 base, with 9 bases between them. This CDR3 comprises 14 residues. From germline, CDR1 is MDHEN and CDR2 SYDVKM. For the CDR3, the DNA is TGTGCCAGCAGTTTTCTGGACAGGAACACTGAAGCTTTCTTT. This translates into CASSFLDRNTEAFF.

This sequence joins TRBV20-1 and TRBJ2-5, with D unclear. Per germline, CDR1 DFQATT and CDR2 SNEGSKA (reference sequence). The CDR3 totals 12 residues. The V gene lost 6 bases and the J gene lost 3 bases, with 11 bases spanning the gap. The CDR3 DNA is TGCAGTGCCCAGGCGGCAAAAGAGACCCAGTACTTC. Protein product: CSAQAAKETQYF.

In regard to this clonotype: A much larger clone differs from this one at a single base, so this may be a read error. This chain joins TRBV3-1 and TRBJ2-7; TRBD1 matches at 8 bases. This CDR3 has 15 amino acids. CDR1 is LGHDT, CDR2 YNNKEL, per germline (reference sequence). J lost 5 bases, V lost 3 bases, and 9 bases had no gene match. As DNA, the CDR3 is TGTGCCAGCAGCCAGCTGTTCGTGACAGGGGACGAGCAGTACTTC. Its protein is CASSQLFVTGDEQYF.

Ten or more counts support this clonotype. This sequence joins TRBV19 and TRBJ2-2, with D perhaps being TRBD1 or TRBD2 (6 bases each). V lost 11 bases and J lost 7, with 17 bases in between. The CDR3 has 13 amino acids. Germline lookup yields CDR1 LNHDA and CDR2 SQIVND (reference sequence). CDR3 amino acids: CALQGGGVGELFF. As DNA, the CDR3 is TGTGCCTTACAGGGAGGAGGGGTCGGGGAGCTGTTTTTT.

This clonotype was seen ten or more times. The J gene is TRBJ2-7, the V gene TRBV24-1, with 9 bases identical to TRBD1. Germline V gene sequence: CDR1 KGHDR, CDR2 SFDVKD. With 4 bases clipped from V and 4 bases from J, the junction kept 4 bases outside the gene matches. This CDR3 contains 14 residues. This chain's CDR3 is CATSDPDRGYEQYF. Here the CDR3 DNA reads TGTGCCACCAGTGACCCTGACAGGGGGTACGAGCAGTACTTC.

This chain connects TRBV24-1 to TRBJ2-2; D is ambiguous. Germline values: CDR1 KGHDR, CDR2 SFDVKD. V was pared by 2 bases and J by 7 bases, with 19 bases between. This CDR3 contains 17 residues. The CDR3 reads CATSDSRGTNGVGELFF. CDR3 bases: TGTGCCACCAGTGATTCCCGTGGTACGAATGGTGTCGGGGAGCTGTTTTTT.

This clonotype was counted many times. The chain carries TRBV3-1 and TRBJ2-5; D not resolved. Looked up from germline, CDR1 is LGHDT and CDR2 is YNNKEL (reference sequence). V lost 0 bases to trimming and J lost 1 base, with 12 bases between them. The CDR3 is 16 residues long. CDR3 nucleotides: TGTGCCAGCAGCCAAGAAGATGGGTCCCTCCAAGAGACCCAGTACTTC. The encoded protein is CASSQEDGSLQETQYF.

This clonotype has only a few counts. This chain links TRBV3-1 with TRBJ2-2; perhaps TRBD2 as D (5 bases). Trimming left V 0 bases short and J 0 bases short, with 11 bases between. The CDR3 sequence is 17 residues long. Looked up from germline, CDR1 is LGHDT and CDR2 is YNNKEL (reference sequence). CDR3 residues: CASSQEGGRANTGELFF. As DNA, the CDR3 is TGTGCCAGCAGCCAAGAAGGCGGGCGGGCGAACACCGGGGAGCTGTTTTTT.

V and J are TRBV5-1 and TRBJ2-3; TRBD1 matches 7 bases. Germline V gives CDR1 SGHRS, CDR2 YFSETQ. The CDR3 totals 17 residues. Trimming cost V 0 bases and J 2 bases; bases outside gene matches: 9. CDR3 nucleotide sequence: TGCGCCAGCAGCTTGGGGTTAGGACAGGAATTCACAGATACGCAGTATTTT. It specifies CASSLGLGQEFTDTQYF.

This clonotype showed up just a few times. This CDR3 is CASSPAGQGPQPQHF. CDR3 coding DNA: TGTGCCAGCAGCCCAGCCGGACAGGGTCCGCAGCCCCAGCATTTT. The chain joins TRBV7-9 to TRBJ1-5, with 8 bases fitting TRBD1. Germline lookup yields CDR1 SEHNR and CDR2 FQNEAQ (reference sequence). The CDR3 is made up of 15 amino acids. V lost 5 bases, J lost 7 bases, and 10 bases stayed unmatched.

The chain is built from TRBV11-2 and TRBJ1-4; D unresolved. The CDR3 runs to 15 residues. V was clipped by 2 bases and J by 3 bases, with 10 bases between them. Per germline, CDR1 SGHAT and CDR2 FQNNGV. This CDR3 is CASSLRETANEKLFF. CDR3 bases: TGTGCCAGCAGCTTAAGGGAGACCGCTAATGAAAAACTGTTTTTT.

This clonotype appeared many times. V usage is TRBV24-1 and J usage is TRBJ2-2, with 10 bases that match TRBD2. CDR1 is KGHDR, CDR2 SFDVKD, per germline. This CDR3 is 19 amino acids long. Germline trimming cut 4 bases from V and 1 base from J; bases unmatched to any gene: 11. The CDR3 sequence: CATSDPDTSGEENTGELFF. CDR3 DNA: TGTGCCACCAGTGACCCGGACACTAGCGGGGAAGAGAACACCGGGGAGCTGTTTTTT.